The T cell receptor beta chain under discussion was sequenced for a study of blood T cell repertoires in COVID-19. Study overall: The samples span acute and convalescent COVID-19 from the United States, Italy and Spain. In each case, the material was cDNA or gDNA derived from T cells, B-cell-depleted T cells, or PBMCs.

This clone was counted a few times. This CDR3 contains 13 residues. V lost 5 bases to trimming and J lost 9 bases, with 14 bases between them. Per germline, CDR1 SEHNR and CDR2 FQNEAQ (reference sequence). In the authors' workflow: By means of reference gene primer amplification, nucleated cell counts were estimated. The table came from immunoSEQ multiplex PCR; TCRdb's copy has only in-frame clones and leaves some out. Clone size and V and J calls were adopted from that table, with D and trimming inferred from the DNA. The data hold approximately 100,000 clones, with roughly 84% observed a single time.

This TCR was recovered from a man between 60 and 70 years old with acute or convalescent COVID-19. The sample was peripheral blood. The gene calls are TRBV7-9 and TRBJ1-5; D unresolved. The CDR3 DNA follows: TGTGCCAGCAGCAAGAGAAGTGAGTGGCCCCAGCATTTT. This sequence encodes CASSKRSEWPQHF.